A single T cell receptor beta chain is shown here with its context. RNA transcripts served as the template for amplifying TCR beta CDR3 regions. When the TCR CDR3 underwent first-round RT-PCR, the HTBI primer set was used. TCRdb used MiXCR to reprocess the multiplex PCR reads, holding one entry per CDR3 protein. Of about 710,000 distinct CDR3 sequences listed, around 17% were seen once; the top ten hold roughly 8%. The CDR3 is 15 residues long. Germline values: CDR1 KGHSH, CDR2 LQKENI. V dropped 0 bases and J dropped 5 bases, with 14 bases sitting between them. The record originates from a study of T cells in Graves' hyperthyroidism and ophthalmopathy.

This receptor was identified in a man between 18 and 29 years old with Graves' hyperthyroidism. Specimen: blood. The genes are TRBV18 and TRBJ2-7, with D maybe TRBD2 (6 bases). CDR3 loop: CASSPPGGLSDEQYF. The CDR3 nucleotides are TGTGCCAGCTCACCACCGGGGGGTTTGTCGGACGAGCAGTACTTC.